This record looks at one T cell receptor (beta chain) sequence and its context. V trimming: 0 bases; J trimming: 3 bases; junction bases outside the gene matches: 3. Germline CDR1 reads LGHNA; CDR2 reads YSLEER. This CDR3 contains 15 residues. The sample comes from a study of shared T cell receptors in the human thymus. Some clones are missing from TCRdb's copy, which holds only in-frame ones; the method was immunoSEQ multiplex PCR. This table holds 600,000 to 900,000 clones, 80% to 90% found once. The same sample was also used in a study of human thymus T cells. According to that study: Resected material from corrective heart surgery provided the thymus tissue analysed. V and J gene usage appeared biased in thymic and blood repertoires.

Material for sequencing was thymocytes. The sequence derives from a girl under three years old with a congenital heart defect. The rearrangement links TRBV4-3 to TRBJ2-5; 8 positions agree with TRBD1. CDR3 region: CASSQERTGKETQYF. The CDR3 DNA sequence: TGCGCCAGCAGCCAAGAAAGGACAGGGAAAGAGACCCAGTACTTC.